The 5 T cell receptor beta chains below all came from one sample that was sequenced in a study of blood T cell repertoires in COVID-19. Data came from immunoSEQ multiplex PCR; TCRdb stores just in-frame clones and leaves some out. The table includes approximately 150,000 clones, roughly four fifths detected once. The sequenced sample consisted of PBMCs or T cells enriched from blood (not recorded which). The receptors originated from a man aged 35-49 years with acute COVID-19.

The V gene is TRBV7-9, the J gene TRBJ1-6; no definite D call. The CDR3 runs 12 residues. Looked up from germline, CDR1 is SEHNR and CDR2 is FQNEAQ (reference sequence). Trimming stripped 3 bases from V and 8 bases from J, with 5 bases between. The CDR3 coding sequence is TGTGCCAGCAGCTTCACTGATTCACCCCTCCACTTT. It translates to CASSFTDSPLHF.

The V and J genes are TRBV6-1 and TRBJ2-7; TRBD2 agrees at 7 bases. This CDR3 is built from 16 residues. J lost 5 bases, V lost 2 bases, and 12 bases had no gene match. Germline CDR1 is MNHNS and CDR2 is SASEGT. In DNA, the CDR3 is TGTGCCAGCAGTGAAATCACGGGCGGGGGAGGCGACGAGCAGTACTTC. Translating it yields CASSEITGGGGDEQYF.

The chain has TRBV30 and TRBJ2-3; 8 positions match TRBD2. Looked up from germline, CDR1 is GTSNPN and CDR2 is SVGIG (reference sequence). Losses at the gene ends were 2 bases for V and 5 bases for J; bases not matched to a gene: 6. The CDR3 has 14 residues. CDR3 DNA sequence: TGTGCCTGGAGTCTTCGGGGGGGCAGAGATACGCAGTATTTT. Protein: CAWSLRGGRDTQYF.

This rearrangement joins TRBV18 to TRBJ2-7, with D perhaps matching TRBD2 (6 bases). The V and J ends lost 2 bases and 5 bases respectively, with 19 bases between them. CDR3 length: 16 residues. Germline V CDR1 and CDR2: KGHSH, LQKENI. The CDR3 nucleotides are TGTGCCAGCTCACCAGCCGGGACTGAAAGGGTTCACGAGCAGTACTTC. Translated: CASSPAGTERVHEQYF. Full variable domain (missing parts from reference TRBV18 and TRBJ2-7): NAGVMQNPRHLVRRRGQEARLRCSPMKGHSHVYWYRQLPEEGLKFMVYLQKENIIDESGMPKERFSAEFPKEGPSILRIQQVVRGDSAAYFCASSPAGTERVHEQYFGPGTRLTVT.

This clone was seen more than once but under ten times. This rearrangement joins TRBV6-8 to TRBJ2-2; 8 nucleotides align to TRBD2. Germline CDR1 MNHGY, CDR2 SAAAGT. Trimming cost V 8 bases and J 5 bases; bases outside gene matches: 7. The CDR3 extends over 14 amino acids. The CDR3 coding sequence is TGTGCCAGCCGGGGCGGGGGGCGGACCGGGGAGCTGTTTTTT. Translating it yields CASRGGGRTGELFF.